This TCR beta chain was obtained from a study of T cells after yellow fever vaccination. Findings and limits, study-wide: The secondary response was weaker but peaked faster, day 5 versus 15. Detected again after the booster were most primary-vaccination clones, at 95% to 97% CD4 and around 91% CD8.

Germline values: CDR1 ENHRY, CDR2 SYGVKD. Trimming removed 7 bases at V and 7 bases at J, with 11 bases between. The CDR3 runs 12 residues. TCRdb reprocessed the 5' RACE reads with MiXCR, giving one entry per CDR3 protein. The sample includes 450,000 to 550,000 distinct CDR3 sequences, 15% to 20% of them seen just once. There are a few counts of this clonotype. Antigen specificity is unknown. The source was PBMCs, collected 15 days after the yellow fever booster vaccination. V is TRBV10-3 and J is TRBJ2-1; D might be TRBD2 (5 bases). The sequence was obtained from a young man who received the YFV17D yellow fever vaccine. For the CDR3, the DNA is TGTGCCATCACCGGCGGAGGAAATGAGCAGTTCTTC. Translated: CAITGGGNEQFF.